The rows below give T cell receptor beta chains drawn from one sample of a study of OX40 agonist ivuxolimab in advanced cancers. Measured with immunoSEQ multiplex PCR; TCRdb has only the in-frame clones, and not every one. This sample has 70,000 to 90,000 clones, with approximately 80% found just once. The sequences come from CD4+ or CD8+ T cells sorted from blood, collected in a trial of the OX40 agonist ivuxolimab. The receptors originated from an adult with an advanced solid tumor such as melanoma, head and neck, liver or kidney cancer. Both conserved end residues are part of each CDR3. A D gene is named only where the DNA matches it firmly. Size tells how often a clone was seen (once, few, many) or the class of an expanded clone, and some rows leave it out.

>TRBV5-1|TRBJ2-7|NA|NA|14
CASSSETVTYEQYF
TGCGCCAGCAGCTCGGAGACAGTAACCTACGAGCAGTACTTC
>TRBV29-1|TRBJ2-3|NA|TRBD2|15
CSVEEGGGGTDTQYF
TGCAGCGTTGAAGAAGGCGGGGGGGGTACAGATACGCAGTATTTT
>TRBV6-1|TRBJ2-1|once|TRBD1|13
CASSGGQYNEQFF
TGTGCCAGCAGTGGGGGACAGTACAATGAGCAGTTCTTC
>TRBV7-9|TRBJ2-5|NA|TRBD2|14
CASNGLAGGETQYF
TGTGCCAGCAACGGGCTAGCGGGAGGGGAGACCCAGTACTTC
>TRBV5-5|TRBJ2-7|once|NA|16
CASSLRPRASFYEQYF
TGTGCCAGCAGCTTACGTCCCCGGGCAAGCTTCTACGAGCAGTACTTC
>TRBV29-1|TRBJ1-2|NA|TRBD1|15
CSASFFRQGNYGYTF
TGCAGCGCCTCCTTCTTTAGACAGGGTAACTATGGCTACACCTTC
>TRBV2|TRBJ2-2|NA|NA|13
CASSNQGSGELFF
TGTGCCAGCAGCAATCAGGGATCCGGGGAGCTGTTTTTT
>TRBV5-1|TRBJ2-3|NA|TRBD1|14
CASSGGQGADTQYF
TGCGCCAGCAGCGGGGGACAGGGGGCGGATACGCAGTATTTT
>TRBV30|TRBJ1-5|NA|TRBD1|13
CAWSRGQAQPQHF
TGTGCCTGGAGTCGAGGACAGGCCCAGCCCCAGCATTTT
>TRBV9|TRBJ2-6|once|NA|17
CASSVDPGPPGANVLTF
TGTGCCAGCAGCGTAGATCCAGGGCCCCCTGGGGCCAACGTCCTGACTTTC
>TRBV5-5|TRBJ1-1|few|NA|15
CASSPTWRGEVGGFF
TGTGCCAGCAGCCCAACCTGGAGGGGGGAGGTTGGTGGCTTCTTT
>TRBV4-3|TRBJ1-4|NA|NA|14
CASSQSDTNEKLFF
TGCGCCAGCAGCCAATCAGATACTAATGAAAAACTGTTTTTT
>TRBV19|TRBJ1-6|few|NA|14
CASSMETYNSPLHF
TGTGCCAGTAGTATGGAGACCTATAATTCACCCCTCCACTTT
>TRBV19|TRBJ2-3|NA|NA|13
CASSRVNTDTQYF
TGTGCCAGTAGTAGAGTAAACACAGATACGCAGTATTTT
>TRBV14|TRBJ1-6|NA|NA|15
CASSRGRSYNSPLHF
TGTGCCAGCAGCCGGGGTCGGTCCTATAATTCACCCCTCCACTTT
>TRBV9|TRBJ2-2|NA|TRBD1|14
CASSPTGATGELFF
TGTGCCAGCAGCCCGACAGGGGCGACCGGGGAGCTGTTTTTT
>TRBV4-2|TRBJ2-6|NA|NA|13
CASSGSGANVLTF
TGTGCCAGCAGCGGCTCTGGGGCCAACGTCCTGACTTTC
>TRBV7-2|TRBJ2-2|NA|NA|17
CASSFVGGAPNTGELFF
TGTGCCAGCAGCTTCGTGGGCGGGGCCCCGAACACCGGGGAGCTGTTTTTT
>TRBV30|TRBJ1-6|once|NA|13
CAWTRGGPSPLHF
TGTGCCTGGACTAGAGGGGGTCCTTCACCCCTCCACTTT
>TRBV18|TRBJ1-2|NA|NA|15
CASSPRTRRLEGYTF
TGTGCCAGCTCACCACGGACCCGCAGGCTCGAGGGCTACACCTTC
>TRBV28|TRBJ1-5|NA|NA|17
CASSRPGAGRANQPQHF
TGTGCCAGCAGCCGACCCGGGGCAGGGAGGGCAAATCAGCCCCAGCATTTT
>TRBV30|TRBJ1-5|NA|TRBD1|15
CAWSSDRGENQPQHF
TGTGCCTGGAGTTCAGACAGGGGAGAGAATCAGCCCCAGCATTTT